This T cell receptor beta chain was observed in a study of Ad26.COV2.S vaccination and SARS-CoV-2 variants. Treatment reported: around 19 received Ad26.COV2.S at low or high dose, single or two shots; about 5 received placebo; per-sample allocation not given. Collection of samples fell on day 63 after the first vaccine or placebo injection. CDR1 is SGHAT, CDR2 FQNNGV, per germline. The CDR3 sequence is 14 residues long. V was pared by 1 base and J by 1 base, with 7 bases between. The table came from immunoSEQ multiplex PCR; TCRdb's copy has only in-frame clones and leaves some out. The sample records under 550,000 clones, about 93% being singletons. This clone was counted a single time.

This receptor was taken from a person aged 18-60 years who received the Ad26.COV2.S COVID-19 vaccine or a placebo. This sample comprised peripheral blood, obtained in a trial of Ad26.COV2.S vaccine versus placebo. This sequence joins TRBV11-2 and TRBJ1-1; the D gene is possibly TRBD1 (5 bases). DNA of the CDR3: TGTGCCAGCAGCTTAGGGCAGGGGAACACTGAAGCTTTCTTT. Translated, it gives CASSLGQGNTEAFF. Full variable domain (outside the CDR3, taken from reference TRBV11-2 and TRBJ1-1): EAGVAQSPRYKIIEKRQSVAFWCNPISGHATLYWYQQILGQGPKLLIQFQNNGVVDDSQLPKDRFSAERLKGVDSTLKIQPAKLEDSAVYLCASSLGQGNTEAFFGQGTRLTVV.